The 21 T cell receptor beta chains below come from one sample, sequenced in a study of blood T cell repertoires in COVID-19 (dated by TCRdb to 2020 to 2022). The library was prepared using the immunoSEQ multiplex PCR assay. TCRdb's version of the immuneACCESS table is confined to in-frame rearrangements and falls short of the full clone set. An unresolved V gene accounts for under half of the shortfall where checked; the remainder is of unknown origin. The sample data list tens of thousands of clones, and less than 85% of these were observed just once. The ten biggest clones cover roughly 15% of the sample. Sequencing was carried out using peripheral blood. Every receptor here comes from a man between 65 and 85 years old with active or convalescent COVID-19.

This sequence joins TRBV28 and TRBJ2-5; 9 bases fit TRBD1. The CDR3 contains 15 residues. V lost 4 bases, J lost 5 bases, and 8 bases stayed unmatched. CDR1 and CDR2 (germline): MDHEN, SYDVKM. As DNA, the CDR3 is TGTGCCAGCAGTTCCGGACAGGGGTTAGGTGAGACCCAGTACTTC. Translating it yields CASSSGQGLGETQYF.

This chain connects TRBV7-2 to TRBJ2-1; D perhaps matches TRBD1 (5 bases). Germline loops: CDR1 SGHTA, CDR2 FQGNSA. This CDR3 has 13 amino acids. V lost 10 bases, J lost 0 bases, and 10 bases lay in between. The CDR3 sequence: CATGLSSYNEQFF. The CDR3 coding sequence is TGTGCCACAGGGCTTAGCTCCTACAATGAGCAGTTCTTC.

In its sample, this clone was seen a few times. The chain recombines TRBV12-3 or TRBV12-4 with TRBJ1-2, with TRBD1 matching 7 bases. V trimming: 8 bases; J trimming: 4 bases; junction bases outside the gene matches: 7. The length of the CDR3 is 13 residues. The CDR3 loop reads CASSRGVFYGYTF. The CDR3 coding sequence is TGTGCCAGCTCCAGGGGGGTTTTCTATGGCTACACCTTC.

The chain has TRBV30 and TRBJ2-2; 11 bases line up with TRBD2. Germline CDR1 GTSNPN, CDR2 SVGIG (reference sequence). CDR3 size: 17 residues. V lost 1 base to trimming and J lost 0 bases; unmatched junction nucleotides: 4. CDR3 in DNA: TGTGCCTGGAGTGCGGGACTAGCGGAGTCGAACACCGGGGAGCTGTTTTTT. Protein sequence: CAWSAGLAESNTGELFF.

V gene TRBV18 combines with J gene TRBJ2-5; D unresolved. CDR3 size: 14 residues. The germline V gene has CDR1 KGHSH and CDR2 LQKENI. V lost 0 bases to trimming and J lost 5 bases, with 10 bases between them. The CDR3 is CASSPPDGRETQYF. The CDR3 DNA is TGTGCCAGCTCACCACCTGATGGTCGGGAGACCCAGTACTTC. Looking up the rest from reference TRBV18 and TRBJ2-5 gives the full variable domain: NAGVMQNPRHLVRRRGQEARLRCSPMKGHSHVYWYRQLPEEGLKFMVYLQKENIIDESGMPKERFSAEFPKEGPSILRIQQVVRGDSAAYFCASSPPDGRETQYFGPGTRLLVL.

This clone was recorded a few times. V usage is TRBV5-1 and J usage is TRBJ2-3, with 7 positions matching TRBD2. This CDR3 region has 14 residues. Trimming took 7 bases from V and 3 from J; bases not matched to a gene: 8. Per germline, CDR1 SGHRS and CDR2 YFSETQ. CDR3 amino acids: CASVSGDDTDTQYF. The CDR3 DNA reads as TGCGCCAGCGTCAGCGGGGATGATACAGATACGCAGTATTTT. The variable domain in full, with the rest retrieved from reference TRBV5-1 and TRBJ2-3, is KAGVTQTPRYLIKTRGQQVTLSCSPISGHRSVSWYQQTPGQGLQFLFEYFSETQRNKGNFPGRFSGRQFSNSRSEMNVSTLELGDSALYLCASVSGDDTDTQYFGPGTRLTVL.

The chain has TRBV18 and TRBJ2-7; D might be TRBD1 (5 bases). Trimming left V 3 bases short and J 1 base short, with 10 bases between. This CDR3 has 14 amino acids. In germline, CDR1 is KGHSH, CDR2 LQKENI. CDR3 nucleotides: TGTGCCAGCTCACCCCCCGACAGTTCCTACGAGCAGTACTTC. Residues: CASSPPDSSYEQYF.

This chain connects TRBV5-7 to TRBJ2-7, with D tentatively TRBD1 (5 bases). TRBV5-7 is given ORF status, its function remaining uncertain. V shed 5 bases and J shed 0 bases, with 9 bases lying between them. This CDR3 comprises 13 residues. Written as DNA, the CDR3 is TGTGCCAGCAGAGACAGATCCTCCTACGAGCAGTACTTC. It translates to CASRDRSSYEQYF.

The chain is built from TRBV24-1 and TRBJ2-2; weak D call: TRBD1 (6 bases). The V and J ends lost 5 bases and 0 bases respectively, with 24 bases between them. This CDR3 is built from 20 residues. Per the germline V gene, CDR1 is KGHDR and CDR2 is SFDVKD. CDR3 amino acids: CATSGQPGQGTYANTGELFF. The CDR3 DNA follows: TGTGCCACCAGTGGCCAACCGGGACAAGGGACCTACGCGAACACCGGGGAGCTGTTTTTT.

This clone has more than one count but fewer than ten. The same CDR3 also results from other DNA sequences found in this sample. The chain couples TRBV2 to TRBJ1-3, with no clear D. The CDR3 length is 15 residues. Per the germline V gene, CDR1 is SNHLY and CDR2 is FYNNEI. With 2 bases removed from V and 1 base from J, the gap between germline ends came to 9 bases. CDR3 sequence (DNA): TGTGCCAGCAGTGAAAGGAGAGGGTCTGGAAACACCATATATTTT. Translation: CASSERRGSGNTIYF. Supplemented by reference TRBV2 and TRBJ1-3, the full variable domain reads EPEVTQTPSHQVTQMGQEVILRCVPISNHLYFYWYRQILGQKVEFLVSFYNNEISEKSEIFDDQFSVERPDGSNFTLKIRSTKLEDSAMYFCASSERRGSGNTIYFGEGSWLTVV.

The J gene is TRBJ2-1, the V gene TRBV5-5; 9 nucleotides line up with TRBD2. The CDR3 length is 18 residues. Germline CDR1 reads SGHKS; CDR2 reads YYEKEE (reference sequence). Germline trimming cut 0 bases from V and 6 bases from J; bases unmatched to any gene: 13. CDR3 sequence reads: CASSLEASGAARANEQFF. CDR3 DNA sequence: TGTGCCAGCAGCTTGGAGGCTAGCGGGGCAGCGAGAGCCAATGAGCAGTTCTTC.

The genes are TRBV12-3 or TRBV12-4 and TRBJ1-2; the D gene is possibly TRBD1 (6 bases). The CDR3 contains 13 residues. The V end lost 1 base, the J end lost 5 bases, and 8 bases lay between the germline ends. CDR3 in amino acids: CASSLDQGYGYTF. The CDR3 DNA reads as TGTGCCAGCAGTTTAGACCAGGGGTATGGCTACACCTTC.

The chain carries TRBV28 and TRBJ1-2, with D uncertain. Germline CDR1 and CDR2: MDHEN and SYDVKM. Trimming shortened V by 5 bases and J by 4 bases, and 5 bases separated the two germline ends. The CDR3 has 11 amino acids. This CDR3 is CASSGPYGYTF. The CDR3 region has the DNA TGTGCCAGCAGTGGGCCCTATGGCTACACCTTC.

The CDR3 nucleotides are TGTGCCAGCAGTTTTGGCCCTAACTATGGCTACACCTTC. Translated, it gives CASSFGPNYGYTF. This chain links TRBV12-3 or TRBV12-4 with TRBJ1-2; no reliable D call. The CDR3 loop spans 13 amino acids. Trimming pared 3 bases from V and 0 bases from J, leaving 5 bases between.

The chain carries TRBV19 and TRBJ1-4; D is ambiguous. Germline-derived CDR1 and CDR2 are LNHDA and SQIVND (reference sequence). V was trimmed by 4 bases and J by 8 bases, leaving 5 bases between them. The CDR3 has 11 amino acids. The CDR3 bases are TGTGCCAGTAGTAAGCGGGAAAAACTGTTTTTT. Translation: CASSKREKLFF.

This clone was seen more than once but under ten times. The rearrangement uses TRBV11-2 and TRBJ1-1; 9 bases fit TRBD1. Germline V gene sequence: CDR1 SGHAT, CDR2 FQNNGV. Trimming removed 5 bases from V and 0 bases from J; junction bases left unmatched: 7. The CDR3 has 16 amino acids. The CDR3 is CASSPGQGAMNTEAFF. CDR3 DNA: TGTGCCAGCAGCCCGGGACAGGGAGCTATGAACACTGAAGCTTTCTTT.

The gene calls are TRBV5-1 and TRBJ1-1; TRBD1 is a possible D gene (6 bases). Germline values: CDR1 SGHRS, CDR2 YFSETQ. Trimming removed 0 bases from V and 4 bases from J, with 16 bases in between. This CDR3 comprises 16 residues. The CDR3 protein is CASSLELYRAGTEAFF. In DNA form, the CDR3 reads TGCGCCAGCAGCTTGGAGCTGTACAGGGCAGGCACTGAAGCTTTCTTT.

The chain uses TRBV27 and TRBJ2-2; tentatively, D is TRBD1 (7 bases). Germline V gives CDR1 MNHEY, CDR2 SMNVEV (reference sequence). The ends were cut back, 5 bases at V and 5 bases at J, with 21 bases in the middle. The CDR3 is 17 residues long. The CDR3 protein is CASSPPRQGGATGELFF. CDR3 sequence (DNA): TGTGCCAGCAGTCCGCCCCGACAGGGAGGAGCGACCGGGGAGCTGTTTTTT.

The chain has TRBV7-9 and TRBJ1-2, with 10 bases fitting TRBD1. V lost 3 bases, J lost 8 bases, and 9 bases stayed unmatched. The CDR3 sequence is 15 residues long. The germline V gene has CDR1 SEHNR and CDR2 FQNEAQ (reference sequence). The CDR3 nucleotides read TGTGCCAGCAGCTTGCTAGCCGGGACAGGGGCCGGCTACACCTTC. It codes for CASSLLAGTGAGYTF.

The CDR3 nucleotides are TGTGCCAGCAGCCGAGGGCCCGGACAGGGGATCCAGTACTTC. As protein: CASSRGPGQGIQYF. The chain is built from TRBV11-3 and TRBJ2-4; TRBD1 agrees at 9 bases. The junction had 12 bases not matched to a gene; V was cut back by 5 bases and J by 13 bases. CDR3 length: 14 residues. CDR1 is SGHNT, CDR2 YENEEA, per germline.

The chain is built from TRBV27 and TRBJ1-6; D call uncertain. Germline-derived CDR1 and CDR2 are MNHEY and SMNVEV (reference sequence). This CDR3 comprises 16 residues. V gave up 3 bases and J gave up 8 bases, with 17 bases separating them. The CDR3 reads CASSFLGPGGDSPLHF. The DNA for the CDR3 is TGTGCCAGCAGTTTCCTAGGGCCTGGAGGAGATTCACCCCTCCACTTT.